This TCR beta chain was sequenced during a study of blood T cell repertoires in COVID-19. This CDR3 region has 15 residues. Germline loops: CDR1 SGHNT, CDR2 YYREEE (reference sequence). V was cut by 0 bases and J by 8 bases, with 17 bases left in between. This clone was detected a few times. TCRdb's copy holds only in-frame clones and misses some; the assay was immunoSEQ multiplex PCR. The table records around 30,000 clones, approximately 71% of them present only once. The receptor's source is a man older than 75 with active or convalescent COVID-19. The sample consisted of peripheral blood. V and J are TRBV5-4 and TRBJ1-2; D remains unclear. CDR3 in amino acids: CASSLGFEGTWGYTF. The CDR3 DNA reads as TGTGCCAGCAGCTTGGGGTTTGAGGGCACGTGGGGCTACACCTTC.